The sequence of this T cell receptor beta chain was determined in a study of cytomegalovirus exposure and HLA in healthy donors. Regarding the study as a whole: TCR beta V segments were, for the most part, productive about 87% or about 30% of the time in an earlier analysis. Another analysis was done later, and it associated around 16,000 TCR beta sequences with HLA alleles at 0.05 false discovery rate.

The germline V gene has CDR1 GTSNPN and CDR2 SVGIG (reference sequence). This CDR3 is built from 14 residues. The V end lost 0 bases, the J end lost 8 bases, and 13 bases lay between the germline ends. This PCR relied on a set of 60 Vbeta primers and 13 Jbeta primers. Sequenced by immunoSEQ multiplex PCR; TCRdb stores in-frame clones only, minus some. The data hold 150,000 to 200,000 clones, with 60% to 80% observed a single time. This clone occurred once. Its antigen remains unknown. The rearrangement joins TRBV30 to TRBJ1-4; TRBD1 is a possible D gene (5 bases). The specimen sequenced was PBMCs. This TCR was sampled from a woman in her forties or fifties in good health and CMV-seropositive. The CDR3 protein is CAWSVRGLREKLFF. CDR3 DNA sequence: TGTGCCTGGAGTGTACGGGGGTTGCGCGAAAAACTGTTTTTT.